This T cell receptor (beta chain) was identified during a study of cytomegalovirus exposure and HLA in healthy donors. Vbeta (60) and Jbeta (13) primers were used in the PCR. The repertoire was sequenced with immunoSEQ multiplex PCR; TCRdb's copy has only in-frame clones and lacks some. The sample carries some 140,000 clones, about 85% recorded once. The sample was PBMCs. This sequence originates from a female donor in good health and CMV-seronegative.

As DNA, the CDR3 is TGTGCCAGCAGCGCTCAGGGGGCTCGGGGCTACACCTTC. Translated, it gives CASSAQGARGYTF. The chain carries TRBV7-8 and TRBJ1-2; 8 nucleotides agree with TRBD1. J was trimmed by 8 bases and V by 5 bases; bases with no gene match: 7. Germline CDR1 is SGHVS and CDR2 is FQNEAQ. This CDR3 comprises 13 residues. The whole variable domain, remainder taken from reference TRBV7-8 and TRBJ1-2, is GAGVSQSPRYKVAKRGQDVALRCDPISGHVSLFWYQQALGQGPEFLTYFQNEAQLDKSGLPSDRFFAERPEGSVSTLKIQRTQQEDSAVYLCASSAQGARGYTFGSGTRLTVV.